The subject of this entry is one T cell receptor (beta chain). Its specificity is not known. A read error may be the cause here, since a much bigger clone is one base away. Based on a CD8+CD4-CCR7+CD45RA+ profile, naive CD8 T cells were sorted. With listed TCR primers and previously described methods, bulk TCR libraries were prepared. One entry per CDR3 protein results from TCRdb running MiXCR on the PCR reads. The repertoire holds around 480,000 distinct CDR3 sequences, with roughly a fifth as singletons. These data are taken from a study of molecular identifiers for immune sequencing clone quantification. Study results and limitations: Clones that had above 20 RNA copies took up over 97% of effector molecules but under 1% in naive cells. Spiked Jurkat TCR RNA equivalent to one cell was reportedly detectable in one million naive cells.

The germline CDR1 and CDR2 sequences are MNHEY and SVGAGI. The CDR3 spans 16 residues. The origin of this receptor is a human donor in good health. Some libraries in this study had Jurkat cell RNA spiked in. The chain employs TRBV6-5 and TRBJ2-1; 9 positions agree with TRBD2. The specimen sequenced was naive CD8+ T cells from blood, with Jurkat cell RNA spiked in. Subset: FACS-sorted CD8+CD4-CCR7+CD45RA+ naive T cells. Here the CDR3 reads CASSSLAGDDYNEQSF. CDR3 DNA sequence: TGTGCCAGCAGTAGCTTAGCGGGAGATGACTACAATGAGCAGTCCTTC.